This T cell receptor (beta chain) was documented in a study of regulatory T cells in long-lasting Graves disease. Study summary: Disease was considered persistent Graves' disease after over 5 years of antithyroid drugs (with positive TSH receptor antibodies). Study-level points and caveats: Peripheral blood alone, not thyroid tissue, underwent study. Persistent-disease Graves' patients showed less TCR diversity than new cases. Among persistent patients, a larger number of public clonotypes were shared (around 3,000) than among newly diagnosed patients (966).

The germline CDR1 and CDR2 sequences are MGHRA and YSYEKL. The trim removed 4 bases at V and 0 bases at J, leaving 9 bases unmatched. This CDR3 has 16 amino acids. CDR3 regions were amplified by Arm-PCR using iRepertoire HTBI primers to build TCR beta libraries. MiXCR was run by TCRdb on the multiplex PCR reads, yielding one entry per CDR3 protein. The sample records about 470,000 distinct CDR3 sequences, less than 25% being singletons. The time point is: persistent/refractory GD, antithyroid drugs over 5 years with positive TRAb. Construction of the TCR library relied on RNA isolated from PBMCs. This clonotype was counted a few times. Its antigen is as yet unknown.

The sample consisted of peripheral blood mononuclear cells (PBMCs), taken when the disease was refractory, from a patient treated with antithyroid drugs. The source of this sequence is a female donor with Graves disease. This sequence joins TRBV4-1 and TRBJ2-7, with TRBD1 identical over 7 bases. The CDR3 DNA sequence: TGCGCCAGCAGCCCCTTGGGCAGGGGGTCCTCCTACGAGCAGTACTTC. It specifies CASSPLGRGSSYEQYF.